This record covers a single T cell receptor beta chain. Antigen unknown. This entry belongs to a study of cytomegalovirus exposure and HLA in healthy donors. Although they were nominally healthy when sampled, donors likely had unrecorded immune exposures. 60 Vbeta and 13 Jbeta primers were used in PCR. Some clones are missing from TCRdb's copy, which holds only in-frame ones; the method was immunoSEQ multiplex PCR. The sample consists of around 170,000 clones, around three quarters of them appearing once. Notes on the study in general: A reported reduction in N-insertions relative to the roughly 710-donor mean was seen in an Asian-associated ancestry cluster in a later analysis. By HLA locus, TCR association rates varied in a later analysis, with DRB1 showing the most and HLA-C the fewest.

The sequenced sample was PBMCs. This receptor was obtained from a middle-aged man in good health and CMV-seronegative.

CDR3 nucleotide sequence: TGTGCCACCAGGGGGCCGGGCAATCAGCCCCAGCATTTT. Its translation is CATRGPGNQPQHF. The chain recombines TRBV6-6 with TRBJ1-5, with 8 bases fitting TRBD1. Germline V gene data show CDR1 as MNHNY and CDR2 as SVGAGI (reference sequence). The CDR3 runs to 13 residues. V lost 10 bases to trimming and J lost 2 bases; unmatched junction nucleotides: 4.